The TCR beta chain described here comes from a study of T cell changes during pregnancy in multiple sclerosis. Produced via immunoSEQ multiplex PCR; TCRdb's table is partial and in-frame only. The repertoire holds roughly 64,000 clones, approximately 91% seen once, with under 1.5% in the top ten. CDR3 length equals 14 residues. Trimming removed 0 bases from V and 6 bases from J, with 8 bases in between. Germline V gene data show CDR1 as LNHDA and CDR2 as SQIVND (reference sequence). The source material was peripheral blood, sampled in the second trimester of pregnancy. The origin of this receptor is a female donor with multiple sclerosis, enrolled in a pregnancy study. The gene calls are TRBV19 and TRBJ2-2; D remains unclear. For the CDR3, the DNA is TGTGCCAGTAGTATAGACACCCCGGCCGGGGAGCTGTTTTTT. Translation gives CASSIDTPAGELFF.